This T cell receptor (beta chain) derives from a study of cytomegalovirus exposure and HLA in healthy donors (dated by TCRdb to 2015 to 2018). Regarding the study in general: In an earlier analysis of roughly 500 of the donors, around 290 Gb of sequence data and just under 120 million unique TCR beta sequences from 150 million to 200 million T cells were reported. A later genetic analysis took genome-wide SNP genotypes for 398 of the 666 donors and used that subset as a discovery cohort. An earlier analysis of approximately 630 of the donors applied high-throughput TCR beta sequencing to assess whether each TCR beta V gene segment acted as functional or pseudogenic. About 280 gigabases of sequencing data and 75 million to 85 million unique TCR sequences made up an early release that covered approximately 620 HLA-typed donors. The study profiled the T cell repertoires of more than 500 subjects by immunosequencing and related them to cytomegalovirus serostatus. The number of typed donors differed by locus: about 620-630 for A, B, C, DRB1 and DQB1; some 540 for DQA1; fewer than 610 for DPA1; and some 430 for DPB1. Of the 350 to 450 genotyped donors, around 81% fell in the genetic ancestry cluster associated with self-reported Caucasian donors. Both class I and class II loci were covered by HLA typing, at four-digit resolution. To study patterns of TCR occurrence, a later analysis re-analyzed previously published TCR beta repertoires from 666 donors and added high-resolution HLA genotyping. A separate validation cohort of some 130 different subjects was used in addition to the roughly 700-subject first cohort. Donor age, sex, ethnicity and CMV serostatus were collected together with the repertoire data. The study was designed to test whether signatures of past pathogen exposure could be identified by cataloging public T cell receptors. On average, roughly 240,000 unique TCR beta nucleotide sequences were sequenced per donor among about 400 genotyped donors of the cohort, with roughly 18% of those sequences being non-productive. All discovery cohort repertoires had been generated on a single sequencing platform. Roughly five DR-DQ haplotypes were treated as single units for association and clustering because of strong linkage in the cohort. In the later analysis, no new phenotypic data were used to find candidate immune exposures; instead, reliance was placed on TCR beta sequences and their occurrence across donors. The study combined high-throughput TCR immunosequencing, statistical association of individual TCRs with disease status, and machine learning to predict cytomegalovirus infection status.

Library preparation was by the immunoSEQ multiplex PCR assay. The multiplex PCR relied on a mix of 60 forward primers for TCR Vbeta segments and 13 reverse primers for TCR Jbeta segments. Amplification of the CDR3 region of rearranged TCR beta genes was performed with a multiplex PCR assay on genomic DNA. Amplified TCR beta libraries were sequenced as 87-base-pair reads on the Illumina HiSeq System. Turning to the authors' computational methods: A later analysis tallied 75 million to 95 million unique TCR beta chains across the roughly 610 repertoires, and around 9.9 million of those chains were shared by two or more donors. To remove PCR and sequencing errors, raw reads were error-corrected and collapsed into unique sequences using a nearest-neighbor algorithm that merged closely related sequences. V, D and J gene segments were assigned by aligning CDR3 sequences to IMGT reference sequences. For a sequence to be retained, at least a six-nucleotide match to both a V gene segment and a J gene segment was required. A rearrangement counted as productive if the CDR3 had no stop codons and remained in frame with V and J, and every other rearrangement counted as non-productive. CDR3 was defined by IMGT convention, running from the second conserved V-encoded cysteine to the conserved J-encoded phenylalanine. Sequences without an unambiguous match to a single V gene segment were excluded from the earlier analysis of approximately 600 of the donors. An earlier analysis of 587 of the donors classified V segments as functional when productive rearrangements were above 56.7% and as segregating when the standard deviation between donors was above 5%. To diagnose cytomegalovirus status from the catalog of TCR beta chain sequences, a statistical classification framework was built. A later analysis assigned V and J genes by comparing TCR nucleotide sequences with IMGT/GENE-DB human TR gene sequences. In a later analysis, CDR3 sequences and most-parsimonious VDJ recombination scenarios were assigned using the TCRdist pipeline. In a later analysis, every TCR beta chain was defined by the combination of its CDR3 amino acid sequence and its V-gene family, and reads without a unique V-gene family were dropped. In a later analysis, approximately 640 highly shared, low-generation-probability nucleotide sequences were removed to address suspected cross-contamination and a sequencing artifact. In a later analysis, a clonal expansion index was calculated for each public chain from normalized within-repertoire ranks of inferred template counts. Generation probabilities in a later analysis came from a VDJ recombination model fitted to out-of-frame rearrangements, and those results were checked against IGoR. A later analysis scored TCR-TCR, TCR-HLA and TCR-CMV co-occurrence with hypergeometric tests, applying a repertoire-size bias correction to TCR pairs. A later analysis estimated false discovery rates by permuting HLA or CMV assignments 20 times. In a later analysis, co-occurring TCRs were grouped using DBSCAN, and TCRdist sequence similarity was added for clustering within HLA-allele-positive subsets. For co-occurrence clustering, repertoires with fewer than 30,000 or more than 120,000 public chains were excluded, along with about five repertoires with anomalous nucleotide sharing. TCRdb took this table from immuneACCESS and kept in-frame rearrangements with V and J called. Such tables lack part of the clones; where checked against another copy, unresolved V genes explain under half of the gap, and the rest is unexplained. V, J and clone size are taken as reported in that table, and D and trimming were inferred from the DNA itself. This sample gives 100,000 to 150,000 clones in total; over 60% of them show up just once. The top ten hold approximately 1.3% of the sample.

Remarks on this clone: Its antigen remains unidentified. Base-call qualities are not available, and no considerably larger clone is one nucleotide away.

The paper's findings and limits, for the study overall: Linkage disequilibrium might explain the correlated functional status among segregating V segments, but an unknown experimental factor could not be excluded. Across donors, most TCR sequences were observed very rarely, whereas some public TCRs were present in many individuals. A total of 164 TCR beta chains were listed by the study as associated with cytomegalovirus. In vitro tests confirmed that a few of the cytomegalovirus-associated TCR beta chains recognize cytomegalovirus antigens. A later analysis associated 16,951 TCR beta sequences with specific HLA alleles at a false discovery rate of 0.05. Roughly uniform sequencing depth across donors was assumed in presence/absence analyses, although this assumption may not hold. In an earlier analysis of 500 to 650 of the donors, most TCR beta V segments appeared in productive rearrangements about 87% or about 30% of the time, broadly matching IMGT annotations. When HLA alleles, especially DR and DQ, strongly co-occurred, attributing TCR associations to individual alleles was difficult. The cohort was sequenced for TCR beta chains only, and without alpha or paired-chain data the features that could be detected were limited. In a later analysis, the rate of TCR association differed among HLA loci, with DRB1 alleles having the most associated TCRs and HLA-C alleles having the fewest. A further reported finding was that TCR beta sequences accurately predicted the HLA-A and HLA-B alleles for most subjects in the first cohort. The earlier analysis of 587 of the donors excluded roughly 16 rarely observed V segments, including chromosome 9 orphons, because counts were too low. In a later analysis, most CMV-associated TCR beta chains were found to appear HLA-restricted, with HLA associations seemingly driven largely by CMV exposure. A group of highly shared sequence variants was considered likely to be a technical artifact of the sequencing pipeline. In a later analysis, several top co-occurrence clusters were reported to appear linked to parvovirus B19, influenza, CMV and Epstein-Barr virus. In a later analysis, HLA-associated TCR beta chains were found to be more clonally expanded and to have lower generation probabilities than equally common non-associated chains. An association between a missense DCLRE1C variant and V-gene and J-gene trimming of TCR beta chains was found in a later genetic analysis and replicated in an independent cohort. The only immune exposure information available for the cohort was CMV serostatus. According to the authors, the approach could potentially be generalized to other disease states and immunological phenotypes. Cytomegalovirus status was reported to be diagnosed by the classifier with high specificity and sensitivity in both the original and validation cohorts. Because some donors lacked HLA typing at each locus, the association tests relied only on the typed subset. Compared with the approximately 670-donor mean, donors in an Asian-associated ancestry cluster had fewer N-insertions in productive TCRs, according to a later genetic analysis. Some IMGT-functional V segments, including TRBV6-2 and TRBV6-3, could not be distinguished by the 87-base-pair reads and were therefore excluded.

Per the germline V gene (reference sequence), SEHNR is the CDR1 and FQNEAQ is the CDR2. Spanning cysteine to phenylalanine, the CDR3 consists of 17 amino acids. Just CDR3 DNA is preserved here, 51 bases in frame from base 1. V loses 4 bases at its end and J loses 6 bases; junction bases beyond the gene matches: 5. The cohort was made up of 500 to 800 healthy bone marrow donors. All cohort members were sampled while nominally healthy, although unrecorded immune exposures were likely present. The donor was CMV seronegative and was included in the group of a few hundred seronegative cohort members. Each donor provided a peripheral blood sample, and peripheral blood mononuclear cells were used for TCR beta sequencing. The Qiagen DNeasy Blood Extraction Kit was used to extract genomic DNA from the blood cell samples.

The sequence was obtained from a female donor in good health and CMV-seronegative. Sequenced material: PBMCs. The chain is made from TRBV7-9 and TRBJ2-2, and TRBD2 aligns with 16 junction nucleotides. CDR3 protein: CASSSGLAGGPPGELFF. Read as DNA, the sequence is TGTGCCAGCAGCTCGGGACTAGCGGGAGGGCCCCCCGGGGAGCTGTTTTTT.